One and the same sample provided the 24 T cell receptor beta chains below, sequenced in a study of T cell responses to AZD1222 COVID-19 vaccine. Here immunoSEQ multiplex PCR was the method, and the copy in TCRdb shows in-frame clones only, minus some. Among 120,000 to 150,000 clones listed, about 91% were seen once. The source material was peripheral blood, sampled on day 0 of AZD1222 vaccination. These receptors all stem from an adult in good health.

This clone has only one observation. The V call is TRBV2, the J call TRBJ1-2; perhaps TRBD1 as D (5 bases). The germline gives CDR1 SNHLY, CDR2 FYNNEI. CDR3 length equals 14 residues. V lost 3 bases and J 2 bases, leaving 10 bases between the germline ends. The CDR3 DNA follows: TGTGCCAGCAGTGAGGGGGAGGTAAACTATGGCTACACCTTC. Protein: CASSEGEVNYGYTF.

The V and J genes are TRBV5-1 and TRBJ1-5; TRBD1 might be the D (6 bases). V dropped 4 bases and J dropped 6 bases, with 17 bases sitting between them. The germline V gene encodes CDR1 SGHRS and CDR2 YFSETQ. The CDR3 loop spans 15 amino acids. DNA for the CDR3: TGCGCCAGCAGCGCCAACGGACAGCCGGGTCAGCCCCAGCATTTT. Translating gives CASSANGQPGQPQHF. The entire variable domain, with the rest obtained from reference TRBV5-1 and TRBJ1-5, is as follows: KAGVTQTPRYLIKTRGQQVTLSCSPISGHRSVSWYQQTPGQGLQFLFEYFSETQRNKGNFPGRFSGRQFSNSRSEMNVSTLELGDSALYLCASSANGQPGQPQHFGDGTRLSIL.

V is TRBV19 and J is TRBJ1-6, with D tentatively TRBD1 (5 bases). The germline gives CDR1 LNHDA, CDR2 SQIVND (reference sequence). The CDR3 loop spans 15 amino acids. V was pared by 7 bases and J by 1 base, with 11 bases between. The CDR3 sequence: CASNGAESYNSPLHF. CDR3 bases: TGTGCCAGTAACGGGGCGGAGTCCTATAATTCACCCCTCCACTTT.

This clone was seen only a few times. CDR3 sequence: CASRTTGSSYEQYF. Written as DNA, the CDR3 is TGTGCCAGCCGAACCACAGGGAGCTCCTACGAGCAGTACTTC. The rearrangement links TRBV19 to TRBJ2-7, with a tentative D call TRBD1 (6 bases). V gave up 9 bases and J gave up 0 bases, with 15 bases separating them. CDR3 length equals 14 residues. CDR1 and CDR2 from the germline V gene are LNHDA and SQIVND (reference sequence).

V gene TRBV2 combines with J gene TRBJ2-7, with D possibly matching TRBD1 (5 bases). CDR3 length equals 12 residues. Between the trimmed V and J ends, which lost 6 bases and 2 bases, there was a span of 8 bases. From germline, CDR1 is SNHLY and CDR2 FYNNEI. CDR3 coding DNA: TGTGCCAGCAGAAGGGGCCCCTACGAGCAGTACTTC. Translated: CASRRGPYEQYF. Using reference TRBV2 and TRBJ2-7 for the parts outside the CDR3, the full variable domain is EPEVTQTPSHQVTQMGQEVILRCVPISNHLYFYWYRQILGQKVEFLVSFYNNEISEKSEIFDDQFSVERPDGSNFTLKIRSTKLEDSAMYFCASRRGPYEQYFGPGTRLTVT.

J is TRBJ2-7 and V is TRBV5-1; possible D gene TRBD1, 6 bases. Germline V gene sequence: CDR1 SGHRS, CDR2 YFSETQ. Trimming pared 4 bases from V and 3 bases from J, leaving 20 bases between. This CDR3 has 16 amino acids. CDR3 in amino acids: CASSRLTGTTVYEQYF. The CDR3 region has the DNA TGCGCCAGCAGCAGATTAACCGGGACAACTGTCTACGAGCAGTACTTC.

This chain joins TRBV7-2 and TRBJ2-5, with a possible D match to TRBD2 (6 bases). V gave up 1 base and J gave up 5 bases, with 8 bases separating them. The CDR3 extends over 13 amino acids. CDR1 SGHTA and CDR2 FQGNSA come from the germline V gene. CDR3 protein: CASSLVLAETQYF. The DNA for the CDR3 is TGTGCCAGCAGCTTAGTGCTAGCGGAGACCCAGTACTTC.

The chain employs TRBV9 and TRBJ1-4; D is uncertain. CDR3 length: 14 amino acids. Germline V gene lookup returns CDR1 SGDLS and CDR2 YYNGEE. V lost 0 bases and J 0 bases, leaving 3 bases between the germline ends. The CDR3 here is CASSVGTTNEKLFF. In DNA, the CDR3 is TGTGCCAGCAGCGTAGGGACAACTAATGAAAAACTGTTTTTT.

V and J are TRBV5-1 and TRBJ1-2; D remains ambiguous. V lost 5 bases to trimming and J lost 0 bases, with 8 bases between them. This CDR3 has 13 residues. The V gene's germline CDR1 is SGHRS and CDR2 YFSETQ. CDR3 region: CASSETSNYGYTF. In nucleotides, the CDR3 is TGCGCCAGCAGTGAGACTTCTAACTATGGCTACACCTTC.

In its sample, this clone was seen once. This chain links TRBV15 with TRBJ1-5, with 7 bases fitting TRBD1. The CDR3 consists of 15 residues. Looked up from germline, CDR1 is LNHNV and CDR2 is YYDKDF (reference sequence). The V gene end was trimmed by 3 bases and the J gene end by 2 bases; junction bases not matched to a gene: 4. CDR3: CATSRLTGGNQPQHF. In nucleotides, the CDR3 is TGTGCCACCAGCAGGTTAACAGGGGGCAATCAGCCCCAGCATTTT.

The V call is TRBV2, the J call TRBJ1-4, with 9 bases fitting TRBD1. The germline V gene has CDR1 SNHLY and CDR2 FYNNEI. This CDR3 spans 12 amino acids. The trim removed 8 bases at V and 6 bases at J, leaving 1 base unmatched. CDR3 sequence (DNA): TGTGCCAGCGGGACAGGGTATGAAAAACTGTTTTTT. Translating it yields CASGTGYEKLFF.

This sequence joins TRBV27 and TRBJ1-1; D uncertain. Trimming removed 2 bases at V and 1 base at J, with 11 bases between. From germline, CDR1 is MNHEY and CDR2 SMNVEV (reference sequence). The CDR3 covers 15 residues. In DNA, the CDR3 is TGTGCCAGCAGTTTAGTCGCTTTTGCGAACACTGAAGCTTTCTTT. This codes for CASSLVAFANTEAFF.

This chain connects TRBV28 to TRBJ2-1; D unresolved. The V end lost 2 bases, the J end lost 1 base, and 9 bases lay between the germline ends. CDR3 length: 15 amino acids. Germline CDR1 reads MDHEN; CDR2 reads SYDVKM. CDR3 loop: CASSLGSSSYNEQFF. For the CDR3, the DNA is TGTGCCAGCAGTTTAGGTTCCTCTTCCTACAATGAGCAGTTCTTC.

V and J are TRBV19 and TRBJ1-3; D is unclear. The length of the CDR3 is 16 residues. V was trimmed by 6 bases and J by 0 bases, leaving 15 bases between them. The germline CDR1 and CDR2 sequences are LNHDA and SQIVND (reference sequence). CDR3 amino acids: CASRDGPQNSGNTIYF. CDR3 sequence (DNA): TGTGCCAGTAGGGACGGACCTCAAAACTCTGGAAACACCATATATTTT. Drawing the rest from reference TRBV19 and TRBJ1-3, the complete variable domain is DGGITQSPKYLFRKEGQNVTLSCEQNLNHDAMYWYRQDPGQGLRLIYYSQIVNDFQKGDIAEGYSVSREKKESFPLTVTSAQKNPTAFYLCASRDGPQNSGNTIYFGEGSWLTVV.

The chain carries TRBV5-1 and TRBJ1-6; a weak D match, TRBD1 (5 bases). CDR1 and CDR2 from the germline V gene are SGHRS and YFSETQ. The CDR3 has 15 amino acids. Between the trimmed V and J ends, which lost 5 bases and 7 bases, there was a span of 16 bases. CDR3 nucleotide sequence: TGCGCCAGCAGTGGAGGTTCGACAGCAAATTCACCCCTCCACTTT. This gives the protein CASSGGSTANSPLHF.

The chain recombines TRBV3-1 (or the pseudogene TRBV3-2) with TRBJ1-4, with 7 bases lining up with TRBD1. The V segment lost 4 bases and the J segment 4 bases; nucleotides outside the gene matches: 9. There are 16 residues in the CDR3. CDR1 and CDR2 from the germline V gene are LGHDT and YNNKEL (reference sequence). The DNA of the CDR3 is TGTGCCAGCAGCCTCCAGGGGGGAGGGGTTAATGAAAAACTGTTTTTT. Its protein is CASSLQGGGVNEKLFF.

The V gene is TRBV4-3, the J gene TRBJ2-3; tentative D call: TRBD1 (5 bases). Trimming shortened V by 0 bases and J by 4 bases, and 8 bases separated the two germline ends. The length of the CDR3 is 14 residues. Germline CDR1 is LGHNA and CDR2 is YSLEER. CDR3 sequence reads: CASSQDIGADTQYF. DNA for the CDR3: TGCGCCAGCAGCCAAGATATAGGGGCAGATACGCAGTATTTT.

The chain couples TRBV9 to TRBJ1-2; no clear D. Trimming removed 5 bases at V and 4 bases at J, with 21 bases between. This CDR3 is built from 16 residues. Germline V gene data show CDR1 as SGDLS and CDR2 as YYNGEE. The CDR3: CASSLTPSEAIYGYTF. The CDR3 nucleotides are TGTGCCAGCAGTCTTACACCGTCCGAAGCCATCTATGGCTACACCTTC.

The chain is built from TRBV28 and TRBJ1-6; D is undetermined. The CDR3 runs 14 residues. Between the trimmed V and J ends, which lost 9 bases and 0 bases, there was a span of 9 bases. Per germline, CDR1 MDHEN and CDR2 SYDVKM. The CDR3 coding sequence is TGTGCCAGATCAGGTCGCTCCTATAATTCACCCCTCCACTTT. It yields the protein CARSGRSYNSPLHF.

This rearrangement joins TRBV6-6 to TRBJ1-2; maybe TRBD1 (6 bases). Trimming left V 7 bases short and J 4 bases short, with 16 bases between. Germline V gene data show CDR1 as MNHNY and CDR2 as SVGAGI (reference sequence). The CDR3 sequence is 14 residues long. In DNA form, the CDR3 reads TGTGCCAGCAACCTAGACAGGCAGGCCTATGGCTACACCTTC. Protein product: CASNLDRQAYGYTF.

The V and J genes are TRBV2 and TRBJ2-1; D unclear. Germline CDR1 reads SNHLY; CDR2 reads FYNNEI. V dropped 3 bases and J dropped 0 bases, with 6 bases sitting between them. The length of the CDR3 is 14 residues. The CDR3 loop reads CASSETRSYNEQFF. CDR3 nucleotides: TGTGCCAGCAGTGAGACTCGCTCCTACAATGAGCAGTTCTTC.

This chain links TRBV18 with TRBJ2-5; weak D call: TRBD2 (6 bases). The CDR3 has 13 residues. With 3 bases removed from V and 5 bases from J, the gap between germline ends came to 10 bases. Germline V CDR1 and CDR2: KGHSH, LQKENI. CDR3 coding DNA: TGTGCCAGCTCACCCAGGGAGGAGGAGACCCAGTACTTC. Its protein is CASSPREEETQYF.

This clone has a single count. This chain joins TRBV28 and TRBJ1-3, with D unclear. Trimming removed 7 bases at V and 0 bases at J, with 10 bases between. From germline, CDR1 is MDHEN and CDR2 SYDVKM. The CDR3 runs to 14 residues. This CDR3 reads CASIEGSSGNTIYF. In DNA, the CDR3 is TGTGCCAGCATAGAGGGAAGCTCTGGAAACACCATATATTTT.

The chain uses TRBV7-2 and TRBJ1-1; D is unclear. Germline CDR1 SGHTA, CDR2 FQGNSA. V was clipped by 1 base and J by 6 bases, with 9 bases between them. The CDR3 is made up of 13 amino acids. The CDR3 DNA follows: TGTGCCAGCAGCTTAGGGCCCGGGTCTGAAGCTTTCTTT. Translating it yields CASSLGPGSEAFF.